This TCR beta chain is drawn from a study of shared clonotypes between healthy human individuals. Generated by immunoSEQ multiplex PCR, the TCRdb table keeps only in-frame clones and is missing some. The table includes around 1 million clones, roughly 72% detected once. Germline assignment: CDR1 KGHSH and CDR2 LQKENI. The CDR3 totals 15 residues. With 0 bases clipped from V and 5 bases from J, the junction kept 2 bases outside the gene matches. V is TRBV18 and J is TRBJ2-1, with 9 bases aligning to TRBD2. The sample taken for sequencing was memory CD4+ T cells sorted from blood. Subset described: CD45RA-negative fraction. The sequence was collected from a man between 18 and 35 years old in good health. The CDR3 here is CASSPPTSGNNEQFF. CDR3 coding DNA: TGTGCCAGCTCACCACCGACTAGCGGTAACAATGAGCAGTTCTTC.